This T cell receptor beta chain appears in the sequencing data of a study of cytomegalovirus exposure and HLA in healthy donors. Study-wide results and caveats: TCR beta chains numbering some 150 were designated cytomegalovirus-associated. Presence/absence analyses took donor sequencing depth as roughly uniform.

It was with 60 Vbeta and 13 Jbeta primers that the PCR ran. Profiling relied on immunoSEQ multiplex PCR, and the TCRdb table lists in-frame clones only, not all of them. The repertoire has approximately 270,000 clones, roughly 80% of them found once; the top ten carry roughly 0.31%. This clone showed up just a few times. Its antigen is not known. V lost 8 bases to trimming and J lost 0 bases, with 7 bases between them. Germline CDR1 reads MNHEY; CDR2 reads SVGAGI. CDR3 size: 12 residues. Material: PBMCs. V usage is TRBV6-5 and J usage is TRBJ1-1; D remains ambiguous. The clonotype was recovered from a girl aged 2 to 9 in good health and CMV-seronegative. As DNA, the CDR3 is TGTGCCAGCGGCCGCTTGAACACTGAAGCTTTCTTT. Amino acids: CASGRLNTEAFF.